This TCR beta chain came from a study of a mutant IDH1 vaccine in newly diagnosed glioma. Overall study context: Patients got their first vaccination 4-6 weeks after radiotherapy alone, or with temozolomide cycles. Overall study findings and caveats: The occurrence of vaccine-induced immune responses was seen in 80% to 95% of patients.

Germline values: CDR1 WNHNN, CDR2 SYGVQD (reference sequence). This CDR3 has 13 amino acids. V lost 3 bases to trimming and J lost 3 bases, with 9 bases between them. Described time point: week 11, during vaccination. The content of each vaccine dose was 300 ug of mutant IDH1 20-mer peptide, and topical imiquimod accompanied it. The donor cohort comprised cases of new WHO grade 3 or 4 IDH1-mutant, ATRX-lost astrocytoma. This clone was recorded only once. Its antigen is undetermined. Clones were read by immunoSEQ multiplex PCR, and TCRdb kept only the in-frame ones, dropping some. The sample includes fewer than 75,000 clones, approximately 84% of them seen just once.

The V and J genes are TRBV10-1 and TRBJ2-7; weak D call: TRBD1 (6 bases). The sequence was obtained from a woman aged 45-65 years with glioma. The material sequenced was PBMCs, taken from a glioma patient whose treatment included an IDH1 peptide vaccine. CDR3 in amino acids: CASSDQTGYEQYF. The CDR3 nucleotides are TGCGCCAGCAGTGACCAGACAGGCTACGAGCAGTACTTC.